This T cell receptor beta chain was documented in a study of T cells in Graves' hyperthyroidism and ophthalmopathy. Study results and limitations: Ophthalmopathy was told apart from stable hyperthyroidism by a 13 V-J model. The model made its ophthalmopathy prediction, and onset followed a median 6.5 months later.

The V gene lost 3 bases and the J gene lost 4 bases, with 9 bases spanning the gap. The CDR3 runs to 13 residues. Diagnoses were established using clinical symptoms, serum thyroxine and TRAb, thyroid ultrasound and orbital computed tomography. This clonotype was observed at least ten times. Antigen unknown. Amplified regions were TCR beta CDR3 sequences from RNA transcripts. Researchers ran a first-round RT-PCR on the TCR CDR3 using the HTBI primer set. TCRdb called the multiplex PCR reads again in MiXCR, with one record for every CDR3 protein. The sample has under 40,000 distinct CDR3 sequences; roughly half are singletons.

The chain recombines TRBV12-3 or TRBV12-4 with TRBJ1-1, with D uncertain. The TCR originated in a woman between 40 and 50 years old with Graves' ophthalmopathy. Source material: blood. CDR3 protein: CASSFKGFTEAFF. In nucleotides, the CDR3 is TGTGCCAGCAGTTTTAAGGGTTTCACTGAAGCTTTCTTT.